The clone carrying this TCR beta chain was observed a few times. As yet, its antigen is unknown. CDR1 LNHDA and CDR2 SQIVND come from the germline V gene (reference sequence). Losses at the gene ends were 0 bases for V and 5 bases for J; bases not matched to a gene: 13. The CDR3 runs 18 residues. The data were taken from a study of radiotherapy plus CTLA-4 blockade in lung cancer. Study-wide points: Best predicting response, reportedly, were early blood T cell clone dynamics, with interferon-beta.

The protocol was immunoSEQ multiplex PCR, while the TCRdb copy is restricted to in-frame clones and leaves out a portion. The table includes some 23,000 clones, over 70% detected once. The clonotype comes from a human donor with non-small cell lung cancer who had stable disease on radiotherapy plus ipilimumab. This sample comprised peripheral blood, obtained from a patient treated with radiotherapy plus ipilimumab. The chain links TRBV19 to TRBJ2-1; the match to TRBD2 covers 7 bases. The CDR3: CASSIDNGRPSRNNEQFF. CDR3 nucleotide sequence: TGTGCCAGTAGTATAGACAACGGGAGGCCCTCAAGGAACAATGAGCAGTTCTTC.